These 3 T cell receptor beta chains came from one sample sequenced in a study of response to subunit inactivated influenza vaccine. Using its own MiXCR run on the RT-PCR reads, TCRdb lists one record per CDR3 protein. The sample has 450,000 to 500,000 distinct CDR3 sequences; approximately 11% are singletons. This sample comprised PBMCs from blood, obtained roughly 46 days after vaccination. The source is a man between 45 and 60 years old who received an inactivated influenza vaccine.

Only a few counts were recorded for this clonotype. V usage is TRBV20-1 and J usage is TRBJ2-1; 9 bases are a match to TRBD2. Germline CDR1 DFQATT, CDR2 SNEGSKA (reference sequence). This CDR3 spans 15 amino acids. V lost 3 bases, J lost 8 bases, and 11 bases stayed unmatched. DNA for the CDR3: TGCAGTGCTAGGGGTCTGGTTCTAGCGGGGCATGAGCAGTTCTTC. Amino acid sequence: CSARGLVLAGHEQFF.

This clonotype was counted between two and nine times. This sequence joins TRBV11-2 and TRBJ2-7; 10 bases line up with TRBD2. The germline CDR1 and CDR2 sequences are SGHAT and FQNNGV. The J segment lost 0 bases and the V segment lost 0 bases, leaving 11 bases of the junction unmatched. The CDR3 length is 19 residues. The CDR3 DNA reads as TGTGCCAGCAGCTTAGAGGCATACGGACTAGCGGTGAGCTCCTACGAGCAGTACTTC. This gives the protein CASSLEAYGLAVSSYEQYF.

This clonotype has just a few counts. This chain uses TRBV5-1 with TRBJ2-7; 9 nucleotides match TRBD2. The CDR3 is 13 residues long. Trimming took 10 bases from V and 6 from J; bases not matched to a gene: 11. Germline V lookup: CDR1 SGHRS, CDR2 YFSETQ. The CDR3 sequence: CADPGGRALEQYF. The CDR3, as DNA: TGCGCCGACCCTGGCGGGAGGGCCCTCGAGCAGTACTTC.